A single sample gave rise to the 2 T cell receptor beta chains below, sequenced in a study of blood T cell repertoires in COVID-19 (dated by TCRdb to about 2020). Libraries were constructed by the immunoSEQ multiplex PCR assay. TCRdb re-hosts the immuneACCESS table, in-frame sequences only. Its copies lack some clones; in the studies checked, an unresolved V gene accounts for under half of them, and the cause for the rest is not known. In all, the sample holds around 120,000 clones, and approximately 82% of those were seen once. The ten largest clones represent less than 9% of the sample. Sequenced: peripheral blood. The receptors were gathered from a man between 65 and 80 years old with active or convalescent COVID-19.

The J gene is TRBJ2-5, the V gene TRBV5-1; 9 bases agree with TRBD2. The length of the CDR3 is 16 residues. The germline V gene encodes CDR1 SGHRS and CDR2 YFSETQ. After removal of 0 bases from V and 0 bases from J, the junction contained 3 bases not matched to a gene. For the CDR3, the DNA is TGCGCCAGCAGCTTGGGCGGGGGGGACAACCAAGAGACCCAGTACTTC. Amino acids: CASSLGGGDNQETQYF.

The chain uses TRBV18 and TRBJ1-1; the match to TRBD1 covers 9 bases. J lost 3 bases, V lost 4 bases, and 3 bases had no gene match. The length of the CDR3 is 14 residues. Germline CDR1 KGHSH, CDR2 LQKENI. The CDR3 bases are TGTGCCAGCTCACGACAGGGGGAGGACACTGAAGCTTTCTTT. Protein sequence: CASSRQGEDTEAFF.